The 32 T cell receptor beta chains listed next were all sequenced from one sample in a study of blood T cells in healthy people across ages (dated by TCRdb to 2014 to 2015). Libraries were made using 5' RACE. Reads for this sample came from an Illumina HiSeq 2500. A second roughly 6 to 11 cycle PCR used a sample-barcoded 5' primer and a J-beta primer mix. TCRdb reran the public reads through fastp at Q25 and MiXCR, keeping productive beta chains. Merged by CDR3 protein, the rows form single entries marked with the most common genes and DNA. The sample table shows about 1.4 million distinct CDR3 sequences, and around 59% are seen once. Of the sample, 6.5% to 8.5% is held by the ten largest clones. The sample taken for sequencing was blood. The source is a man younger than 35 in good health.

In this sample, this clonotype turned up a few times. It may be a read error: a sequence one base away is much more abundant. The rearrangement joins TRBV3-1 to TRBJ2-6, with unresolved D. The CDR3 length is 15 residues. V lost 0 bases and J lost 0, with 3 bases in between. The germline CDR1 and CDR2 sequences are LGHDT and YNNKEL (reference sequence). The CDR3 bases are TGTGCCAGCAGCCAAGAGGTCTCTGGGGCCAACGTCCTGACTTTC. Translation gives CASSQEVSGANVLTF.

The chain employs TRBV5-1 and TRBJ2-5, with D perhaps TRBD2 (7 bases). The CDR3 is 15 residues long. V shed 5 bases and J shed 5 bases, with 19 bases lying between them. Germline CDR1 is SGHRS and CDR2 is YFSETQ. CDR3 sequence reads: CASSSKGGVMETQYF. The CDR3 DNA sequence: TGCGCCAGCAGTTCCAAGGGGGGGGTCATGGAGACCCAGTACTTC.

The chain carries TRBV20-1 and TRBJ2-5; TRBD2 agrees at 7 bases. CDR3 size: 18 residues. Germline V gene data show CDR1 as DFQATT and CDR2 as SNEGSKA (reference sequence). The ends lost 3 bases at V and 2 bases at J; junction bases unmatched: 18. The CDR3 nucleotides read TGCAGTGCTAGGTTATTAGGGGTGGAAGCGGGACTACAAGAGACCCAGTACTTC. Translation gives CSARLLGVEAGLQETQYF.

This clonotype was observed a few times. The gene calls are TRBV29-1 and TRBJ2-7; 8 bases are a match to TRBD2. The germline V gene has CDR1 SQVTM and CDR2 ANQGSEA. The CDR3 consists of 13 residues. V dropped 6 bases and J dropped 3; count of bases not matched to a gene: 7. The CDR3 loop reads CSVPGLGVYEQYF. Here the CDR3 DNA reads TGCAGCGTACCGGGACTAGGGGTCTACGAGCAGTACTTC.

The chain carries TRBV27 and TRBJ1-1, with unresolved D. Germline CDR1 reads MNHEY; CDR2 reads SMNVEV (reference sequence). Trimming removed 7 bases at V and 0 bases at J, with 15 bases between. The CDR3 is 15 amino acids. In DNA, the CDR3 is TGTGCCAGCACCGCACCCGGTGGGATGAACACTGAAGCTTTCTTT. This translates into CASTAPGGMNTEAFF.

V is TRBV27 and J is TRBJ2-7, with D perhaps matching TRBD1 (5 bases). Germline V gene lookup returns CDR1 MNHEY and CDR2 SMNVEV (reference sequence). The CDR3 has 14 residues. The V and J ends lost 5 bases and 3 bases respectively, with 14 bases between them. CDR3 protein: CASSAAGFGYEQYF. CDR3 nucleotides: TGTGCCAGCAGTGCAGCAGGGTTCGGCTACGAGCAGTACTTC.

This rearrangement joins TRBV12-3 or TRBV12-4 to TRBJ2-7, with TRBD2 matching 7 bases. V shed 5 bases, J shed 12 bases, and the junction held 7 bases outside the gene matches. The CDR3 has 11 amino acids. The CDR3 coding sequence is TGTGCCAGCAGTCCCGGACTAGTGCGGTACTTC. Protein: CASSPGLVRYF.

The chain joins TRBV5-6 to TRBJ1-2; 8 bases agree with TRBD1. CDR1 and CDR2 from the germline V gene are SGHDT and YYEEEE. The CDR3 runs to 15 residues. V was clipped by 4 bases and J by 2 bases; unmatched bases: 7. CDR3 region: CASSTTGEGNYGYTF. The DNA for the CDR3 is TGTGCCAGCAGCACGACAGGGGAGGGGAACTATGGCTACACCTTC.

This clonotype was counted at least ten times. CDR3 residues: CSVGDRGSYEQYF. The CDR3 DNA reads TGCAGCGTTGGTGACAGGGGATCCTACGAGCAGTACTTC. V usage is TRBV29-1 and J usage is TRBJ2-7, with TRBD1 identical over 8 bases. The CDR3 length is 13 residues. Germline CDR1 is SQVTM and CDR2 is ANQGSEA. V lost 4 bases to trimming and J lost 1 base; unmatched junction nucleotides: 3.

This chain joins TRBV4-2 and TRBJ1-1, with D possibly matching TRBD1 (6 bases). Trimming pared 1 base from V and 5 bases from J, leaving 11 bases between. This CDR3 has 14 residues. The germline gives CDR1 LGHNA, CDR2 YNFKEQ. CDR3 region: CASSQGGGETEAFF. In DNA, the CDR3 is TGTGCCAGCAGCCAAGGGGGGGGCGAAACTGAAGCTTTCTTT.

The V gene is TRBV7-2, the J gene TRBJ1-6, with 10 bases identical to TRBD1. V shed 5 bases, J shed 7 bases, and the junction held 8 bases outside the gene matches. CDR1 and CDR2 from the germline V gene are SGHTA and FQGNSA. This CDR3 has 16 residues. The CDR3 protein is CASSAWDRGYNSPLHF. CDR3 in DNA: TGTGCCAGCAGCGCTTGGGACAGGGGATACAATTCACCCCTCCACTTT.

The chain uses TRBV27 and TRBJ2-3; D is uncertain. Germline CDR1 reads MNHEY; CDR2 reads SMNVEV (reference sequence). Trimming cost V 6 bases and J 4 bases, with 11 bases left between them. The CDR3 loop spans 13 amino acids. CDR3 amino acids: CASRLLRADTQYF. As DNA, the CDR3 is TGTGCCAGCAGACTTTTACGCGCAGATACGCAGTATTTT.

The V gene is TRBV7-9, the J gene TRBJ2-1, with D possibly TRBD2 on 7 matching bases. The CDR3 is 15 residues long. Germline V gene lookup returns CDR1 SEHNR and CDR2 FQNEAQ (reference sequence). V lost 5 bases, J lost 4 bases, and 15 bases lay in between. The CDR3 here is CASSPEGGLYNEQFF. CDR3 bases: TGTGCCAGCAGCCCCGAGGGGGGACTATACAATGAGCAGTTCTTC. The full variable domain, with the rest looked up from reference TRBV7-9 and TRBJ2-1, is DTGVSQNPRHKITKRGQNVTFRCDPISEHNRLYWYRQTLGQGPEFLTYFQNEAQLEKSRLLSDRFSAERPKGSFSTLEIQRTEQGDSAMYLCASSPEGGLYNEQFFGPGTRLTVL.

The CDR3 protein is CASSLMKDSLNEQYF. DNA for the CDR3: TGTGCCAGCAGTTTAATGAAGGACAGCCTTAACGAGCAGTACTTC. This rearrangement joins TRBV27 to TRBJ2-7, with D maybe TRBD1 (6 bases). The CDR3 loop spans 15 amino acids. The germline gives CDR1 MNHEY, CDR2 SMNVEV (reference sequence). Deletions cut 2 bases from V and 5 bases from J, with 16 bases between.

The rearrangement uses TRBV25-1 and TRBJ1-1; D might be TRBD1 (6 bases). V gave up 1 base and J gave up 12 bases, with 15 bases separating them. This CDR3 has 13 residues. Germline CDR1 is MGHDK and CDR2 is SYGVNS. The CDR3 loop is CASSELGPGVTFF. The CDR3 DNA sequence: TGTGCCAGCAGTGAATTGGGGCCAGGGGTTACTTTCTTT.

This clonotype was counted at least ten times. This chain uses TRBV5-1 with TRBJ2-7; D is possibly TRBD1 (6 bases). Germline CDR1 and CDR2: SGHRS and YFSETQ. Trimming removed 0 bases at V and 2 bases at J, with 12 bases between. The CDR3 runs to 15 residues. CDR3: CASSLEQGPPYEQYF. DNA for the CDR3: TGCGCCAGCAGCTTGGAACAGGGCCCTCCCTACGAGCAGTACTTC.

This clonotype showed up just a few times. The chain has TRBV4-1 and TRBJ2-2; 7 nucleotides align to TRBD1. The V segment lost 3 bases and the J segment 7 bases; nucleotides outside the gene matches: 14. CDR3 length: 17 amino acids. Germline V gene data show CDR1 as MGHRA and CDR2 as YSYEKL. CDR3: CASSHRTTGTFGGELFF. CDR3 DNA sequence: TGCGCCAGCAGCCACAGAACGACAGGGACCTTTGGCGGGGAGCTGTTTTTT.

CDR3 protein: CASSEALRTGVCEQYF. The CDR3 coding sequence is TGTGCCAGCAGTGAAGCGCTTAGGACAGGGGTCTGCGAGCAGTACTTC. This rearrangement joins TRBV2 to TRBJ2-7, with 9 bases fitting TRBD1. Germline V gene data show CDR1 as SNHLY and CDR2 as FYNNEI. V lost 0 bases to trimming and J lost 6 bases; unmatched junction nucleotides: 9. The CDR3 length is 16 residues.

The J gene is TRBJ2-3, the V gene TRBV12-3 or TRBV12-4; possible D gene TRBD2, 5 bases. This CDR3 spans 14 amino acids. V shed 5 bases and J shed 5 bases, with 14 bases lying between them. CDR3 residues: CASSPRSSGDTQYF. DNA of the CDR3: TGTGCCAGCAGTCCTCGGTCCAGCGGAGATACGCAGTATTTT.

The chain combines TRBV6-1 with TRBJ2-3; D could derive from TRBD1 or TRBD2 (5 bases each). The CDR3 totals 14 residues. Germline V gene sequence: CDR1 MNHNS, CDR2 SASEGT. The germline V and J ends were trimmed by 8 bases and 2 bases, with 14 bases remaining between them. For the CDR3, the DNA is TGTGCCAGCGAAACACGGGGCTACACAGATACGCAGTATTTT. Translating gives CASETRGYTDTQYF.

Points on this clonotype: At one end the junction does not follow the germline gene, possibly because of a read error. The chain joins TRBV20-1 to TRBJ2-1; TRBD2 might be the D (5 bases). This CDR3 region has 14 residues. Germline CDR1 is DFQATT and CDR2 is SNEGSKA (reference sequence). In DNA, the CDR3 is TGCAGTGCTAGAGACGCCGGGATGTACAATGAGCGGTTCTTC. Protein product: CSARDAGMYNERFF.

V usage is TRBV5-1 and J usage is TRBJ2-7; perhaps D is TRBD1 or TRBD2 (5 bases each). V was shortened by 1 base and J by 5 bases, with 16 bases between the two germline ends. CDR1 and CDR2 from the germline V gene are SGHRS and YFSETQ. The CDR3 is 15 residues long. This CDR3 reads CASSLFQREGDEQYF. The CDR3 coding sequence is TGCGCCAGCAGCTTGTTCCAACGGGAAGGGGACGAGCAGTACTTC.

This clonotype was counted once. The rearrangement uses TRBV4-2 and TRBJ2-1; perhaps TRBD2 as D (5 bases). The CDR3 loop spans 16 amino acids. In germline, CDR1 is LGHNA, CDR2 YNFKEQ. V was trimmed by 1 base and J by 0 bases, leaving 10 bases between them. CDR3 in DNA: TGTGCCAGCAGCCAAGTTGTCGGGGACTCCTACAATGAGCAGTTCTTC. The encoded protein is CASSQVVGDSYNEQFF.

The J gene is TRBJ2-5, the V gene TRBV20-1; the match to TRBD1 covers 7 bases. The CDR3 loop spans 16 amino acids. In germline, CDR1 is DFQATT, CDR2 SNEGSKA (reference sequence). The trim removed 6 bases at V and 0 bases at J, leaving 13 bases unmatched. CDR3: CSAVPRGRPYQETQYF. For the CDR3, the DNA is TGCAGTGCCGTCCCAAGGGGGCGACCGTACCAAGAGACCCAGTACTTC.

The CDR3 DNA reads TGTGCCAGCAGCAGCGGGCCCGCCTGGGAGCAGTACTTC. Protein sequence: CASSSGPAWEQYF. The rearrangement joins TRBV7-9 to TRBJ2-5, with D tentatively TRBD2 (6 bases). V was clipped by 5 bases and J by 11 bases, with 18 bases between them. Germline V gene data show CDR1 as SEHNR and CDR2 as FQNEAQ (reference sequence). CDR3 length: 13 amino acids.

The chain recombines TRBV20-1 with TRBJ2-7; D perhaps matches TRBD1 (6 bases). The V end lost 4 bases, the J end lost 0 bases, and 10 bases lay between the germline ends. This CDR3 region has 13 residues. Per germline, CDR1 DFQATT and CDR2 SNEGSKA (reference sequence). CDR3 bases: TGCAGTGCTAAAAACAGGGACTCCTACGAGCAGTACTTC. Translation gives CSAKNRDSYEQYF.

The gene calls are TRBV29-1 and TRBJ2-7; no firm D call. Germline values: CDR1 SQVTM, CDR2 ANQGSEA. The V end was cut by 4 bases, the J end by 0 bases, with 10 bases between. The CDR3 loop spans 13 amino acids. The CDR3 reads CSVGARNSYEQYF. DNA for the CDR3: TGCAGCGTTGGAGCTCGGAACTCCTACGAGCAGTACTTC.

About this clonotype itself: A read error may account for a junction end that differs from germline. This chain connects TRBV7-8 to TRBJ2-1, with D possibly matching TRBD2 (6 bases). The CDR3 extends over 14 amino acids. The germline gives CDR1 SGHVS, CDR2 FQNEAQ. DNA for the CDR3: TGTGCCAGCAGCCCAATCAGACATGGCGGGGAGCTGTTCTTC. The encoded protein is CASSPIRHGGELFF.

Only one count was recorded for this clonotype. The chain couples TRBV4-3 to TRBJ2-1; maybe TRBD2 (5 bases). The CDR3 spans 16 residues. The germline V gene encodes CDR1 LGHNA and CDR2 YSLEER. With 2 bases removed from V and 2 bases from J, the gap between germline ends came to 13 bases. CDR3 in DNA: TGCGCCAGCAGCCAATTCCTAGAGGGAGCCTACAATGAGCAGTTCTTC. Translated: CASSQFLEGAYNEQFF.

The CDR3: CASRLVAKQETQYF. In DNA form, the CDR3 reads TGTGCCAGCAGACTAGTGGCCAAACAAGAGACCCAGTACTTC. This sequence joins TRBV28 and TRBJ2-5, with D perhaps TRBD2 (5 bases). Germline V gene lookup returns CDR1 MDHEN and CDR2 SYDVKM. The CDR3 runs to 14 residues. V lost 6 bases to trimming and J lost 2 bases, with 13 bases between them. Looking up the rest from reference TRBV28 and TRBJ2-5 gives the full variable domain: DVKVTQSSRYLVKRTGEKVFLECVQDMDHENMFWYRQDPGLGLRLIYFSYDVKMKEKGDIPEGYSVSREKKERFSLILESASTNQTSMYLCASRLVAKQETQYFGPGTRLLVL.

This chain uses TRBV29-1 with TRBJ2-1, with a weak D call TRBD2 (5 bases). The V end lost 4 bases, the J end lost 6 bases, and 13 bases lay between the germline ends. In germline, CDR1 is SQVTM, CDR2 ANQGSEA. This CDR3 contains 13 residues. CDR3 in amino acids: CSVVLGYGNEQFF. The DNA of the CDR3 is TGCAGCGTTGTACTAGGCTACGGCAATGAGCAGTTCTTC.

DNA of the CDR3: TGTGCCAGCAGCTTCAAGACAGCTAATTCACCCCTCCACTTT. It specifies CASSFKTANSPLHF. The genes are TRBV13 and TRBJ1-6; D is perhaps TRBD1 (5 bases). The CDR3 is 14 amino acids. CDR1 PRHDT and CDR2 FYEKMQ come from the germline V gene (reference sequence). V gave up 3 bases and J gave up 6 bases, with 9 bases separating them.